One sample yielded the 20 T cell receptor beta chains listed below, sequenced in a study of blood T cell repertoires in COVID-19. Produced via immunoSEQ multiplex PCR; TCRdb's table is partial and in-frame only. Of hundreds of thousands of clones listed, more than 75% were seen once; the top ten hold approximately 8.1%. Source material: peripheral blood. These receptors were collected from a woman aged 45-65 years who had recovered from COVID-19.

J is TRBJ2-7 and V is TRBV18; 11 bases line up with TRBD1. The CDR3 totals 15 residues. Losses at the gene ends were 3 bases for V and 6 bases for J; bases not matched to a gene: 7. The germline V gene encodes CDR1 KGHSH and CDR2 LQKENI. CDR3 sequence (DNA): TGTGCCAGCTCACCGGCTGGACAGGGGGCGTTCGAGCAGTACTTC. This translates into CASSPAGQGAFEQYF.

The chain joins TRBV19 to TRBJ2-5; D remains ambiguous. The CDR3 covers 14 residues. V shed 0 bases and J shed 7 bases, with 12 bases lying between them. Germline-derived CDR1 and CDR2 are LNHDA and SQIVND (reference sequence). The DNA of the CDR3 is TGTGCCAGTAGTATAGATCCCGGTCCGGGGACCCAGTACTTC. Translated, it gives CASSIDPGPGTQYF.

The gene calls are TRBV29-1 and TRBJ2-5; D is perhaps TRBD1 (6 bases). CDR3 length equals 13 residues. From germline, CDR1 is SQVTM and CDR2 ANQGSEA. Trimming stripped 1 base from V and 4 bases from J, with 10 bases between. The CDR3 region is CSVEVAGVETQYF. Here the CDR3 DNA reads TGCAGCGTTGAAGTCGCAGGGGTAGAGACCCAGTACTTC.

The chain combines TRBV4-3 with TRBJ2-5; no clear D gene. Trimming stripped 0 bases from V and 4 bases from J, with 12 bases between. Per germline, CDR1 LGHNA and CDR2 YSLEER. The CDR3 is 15 residues long. The CDR3 nucleotides are TGCGCCAGCAGCCAAGATGCTGGGCCCCGAGAGACCCAGTACTTC. It encodes CASSQDAGPRETQYF.

The gene calls are TRBV27 and TRBJ2-3, with TRBD2 identical over 13 bases. CDR1 and CDR2 from the germline V gene are MNHEY and SMNVEV (reference sequence). With V trimmed by 4 bases and J by 4 bases, 2 bases remained unmatched. The CDR3 is 15 amino acids. CDR3 DNA sequence: TGTGCCAGCAGTTGGACTAGCGGGAGTCCAGATACGCAGTATTTT. Residues: CASSWTSGSPDTQYF.

The chain links TRBV10-3 to TRBJ2-3; no clear D gene. Trimming pared 2 bases from V and 3 bases from J, leaving 6 bases between. Germline values: CDR1 ENHRY, CDR2 SYGVKD. The CDR3 loop spans 13 amino acids. In DNA form, the CDR3 reads TGTGCCATCAGTGAGAAAGAGACAGATACGCAGTATTTT. Its translation is CAISEKETDTQYF.

The chain is built from TRBV6-2 or TRBV6-3 and TRBJ2-7; a weak D match, TRBD2 (5 bases). The V end was cut by 5 bases, the J end by 6 bases, with 14 bases between. The CDR3 has 13 amino acids. Per germline, CDR1 MNHEY and CDR2 SVGEGT. For the CDR3, the DNA is TGTGCCAGCAGTGCCCTGAGCGGCCTCGAGCAGTACTTC. This sequence encodes CASSALSGLEQYF.

The V call is TRBV18, the J call TRBJ2-7; a possible D gene is TRBD1 (6 bases). The CDR3 length is 15 residues. V was trimmed by 0 bases and J by 3 bases, leaving 12 bases between them. Germline loops: CDR1 KGHSH, CDR2 LQKENI. CDR3 bases: TGTGCCAGCTCACCACCATCTGGGGGCGGCTACGAGCAGTACTTC. It yields the protein CASSPPSGGGYEQYF.

This chain links TRBV5-5 with TRBJ2-1; D might be TRBD1 (7 bases). The V gene lost 3 bases and the J gene lost 4 bases, with 17 bases spanning the gap. This CDR3 comprises 16 residues. CDR1 is SGHKS, CDR2 YYEKEE, per germline (reference sequence). The CDR3 sequence: CASSWPGGRRYNEQFF. CDR3 bases: TGTGCCAGCAGCTGGCCAGGGGGGCGTAGGTACAATGAGCAGTTCTTC.

The genes are TRBV10-2 and TRBJ1-2; D uncertain. V dropped 2 bases and J dropped 7 bases, with 8 bases sitting between them. The CDR3 extends over 12 amino acids. The V gene's germline CDR1 is WSHSY and CDR2 SAAADI. The CDR3, as DNA: TGCGCCAGCAGTGAGCTAGAATCTGGCTACACCTTC. It encodes CASSELESGYTF.

This clone was detected only a few times. The chain uses TRBV5-4 and TRBJ2-5, with 11 nucleotides matching TRBD2. Germline CDR1 reads SGHNT; CDR2 reads YYREEE (reference sequence). Trimming took 4 bases from V and 3 from J; bases not matched to a gene: 5. The CDR3 loop spans 15 amino acids. Written as DNA, the CDR3 is TGTGCCAGCAGCAGAGCGGGACTAGCGGAAGAGACCCAGTACTTC. Protein: CASSRAGLAEETQYF.

The J gene is TRBJ1-5, the V gene TRBV30; 10 bases are a match to TRBD1. The CDR3 runs to 13 residues. V trimming: 4 bases; J trimming: 4 bases; junction bases outside the gene matches: 1. CDR1 GTSNPN and CDR2 SVGIG come from the germline V gene (reference sequence). The CDR3 here is CAWTGQGNQPQHF. CDR3 bases: TGTGCCTGGACGGGACAGGGGAATCAGCCCCAGCATTTT.

The V and J genes are TRBV5-8 and TRBJ1-5; D remains ambiguous. This CDR3 is 16 amino acids long. CDR1 and CDR2 from the germline V gene are SGHTS and YDEGEE. V dropped 4 bases and J dropped 0 bases, with 14 bases sitting between them. The DNA of the CDR3 is TGTGCCAGCAGCCGAACTACGTTGTATAGCAATCAGCCCCAGCATTTT. Translation: CASSRTTLYSNQPQHF.

This clone was detected a few times. The chain links TRBV6-5 to TRBJ2-2, with a tentative D call TRBD2 (5 bases). V was pared by 7 bases and J by 8 bases, with 14 bases between. The germline V gene has CDR1 MNHEY and CDR2 SVGAGI. The length of the CDR3 is 13 residues. The CDR3 region has the DNA TGTGCCAGCAACCCGACGGGGATTGGGGAGCTGTTTTTT. It is translated as CASNPTGIGELFF.

The rearrangement joins TRBV7-9 to TRBJ1-1; the D is unclear. The ends were cut back, 1 base at V and 2 bases at J, with 5 bases in the middle. The germline gives CDR1 SEHNR, CDR2 FQNEAQ (reference sequence). CDR3 length equals 13 residues. CDR3 in amino acids: CASSLVTNTEAFF. As DNA, the CDR3 is TGTGCCAGCAGCTTAGTAACAAACACTGAAGCTTTCTTT.

The chain recombines TRBV29-1 with TRBJ2-7; D unclear. The V gene's germline CDR1 is SQVTM and CDR2 ANQGSEA. The V end was cut by 3 bases, the J end by 2 bases, with 11 bases between. The CDR3 loop spans 13 amino acids. CDR3 in amino acids: CSVEAGSPYEQYF. The CDR3 coding sequence is TGCAGCGTTGAGGCAGGTTCACCCTACGAGCAGTACTTC.

The rearrangement joins TRBV29-1 to TRBJ1-1; 12 bases line up with TRBD1. Germline V gives CDR1 SQVTM, CDR2 ANQGSEA. The J segment lost 10 bases and the V segment lost 3 bases, leaving 6 bases of the junction unmatched. CDR3 size: 13 residues. CDR3 nucleotide sequence: TGCAGCGTTGATCGGGGACAGGGGGCAGGAGCTTTCTTT. It specifies CSVDRGQGAGAFF.

The rearrangement joins TRBV5-1 to TRBJ2-2; 7 bases map to TRBD2. The germline CDR1 and CDR2 sequences are SGHRS and YFSETQ. J was trimmed by 5 bases and V by 4 bases; bases with no gene match: 8. The CDR3 sequence is 15 residues long. Written as DNA, the CDR3 is TGCGCCAGCAGCACCCCCCGGACTAGTACCGGGGAGCTGTTTTTT. Its translation is CASSTPRTSTGELFF.

This chain connects TRBV4-2 to TRBJ1-2; no firm D call. This CDR3 has 14 amino acids. CDR1 is LGHNA, CDR2 YNFKEQ, per germline. Deletions cut 0 bases from V and 2 bases from J, with 7 bases between. This chain's CDR3 is CASSQDLRNYGYTF. The CDR3 bases are TGTGCCAGCAGCCAAGACCTCAGGAACTATGGCTACACCTTC.

The chain links TRBV30 to TRBJ2-7; D is possibly TRBD1 (6 bases). Germline loops: CDR1 GTSNPN, CDR2 SVGIG (reference sequence). Between the trimmed V and J ends, which lost 2 bases and 3 bases, there was a span of 14 bases. This CDR3 spans 14 amino acids. The CDR3 sequence: CAWSNLLGGYEQYF. In DNA, the CDR3 is TGTGCCTGGAGTAACCTCCTAGGGGGCTACGAGCAGTACTTC. The full variable domain, rest sourced from reference TRBV30 and TRBJ2-7, is SQTIHQWPATLVQPVGSPLSLECTVEGTSNPNLYWYRQAAGRGLQLLFYSVGIGQISSEVPQNLSASRPQDRQFILSSKKLLLSDSGFYLCAWSNLLGGYEQYFGPGTRLTVT.